This TCR beta chain was recorded in a study of T cell repertoires in cytomegalovirus infection. Whole-study context: Shared public TCR beta signatures pointed to both CMV infection and a matching HLA type. General observations from the study: The ex vivo response was dominated by HLA-C-restricted CMV-specific TCR beta clonotypes. Carriers of CMV plus the relevant HLA were identified by cumulative public TCR beta family frequency.

One entry per CDR3 protein, called by TCRdb with MiXCR from the reads. Among 450,000 to 650,000 distinct CDR3 sequences listed, approximately 40% were seen once. V lost 7 bases to trimming and J lost 2 bases; unmatched junction nucleotides: 6. Germline CDR1 reads MNHNY; CDR2 reads SVGAGI (reference sequence). The CDR3 is 14 residues long. Regarding this clonotype: Its antigen is unidentified.

The V call is TRBV6-6, the J call TRBJ2-5; 8 nucleotides line up with TRBD2. Sequences were derived from cultured PBMCs, sampled from culture after CMV antigen stimulation. This TCR derives from a human donor in good health (CMV status not recorded). Some clones in this sample may be carry-over from other donors' samples. CDR3 residues: CASKTAGAQETQYF. DNA of the CDR3: TGTGCCAGCAAAACAGCGGGGGCTCAAGAGACCCAGTACTTC.